A selection of T cell receptor beta chains follows, all from one sample in a study of blood T cell repertoires in COVID-19. The assay was immunoSEQ multiplex PCR, and TCRdb's table has in-frame clones only and misses some. The table has 250,000 to 300,000 clones, roughly 88% seen once. The sample was peripheral blood. The origin of the receptors is an older woman with COVID-19, enrolled during active disease. Each CDR3 is given with its conserved first and last residue. A D gene is named only where the DNA matches it firmly. Expanded clones are given a class, and other clones once, few, many or no size at all.

size | D | J | length | V | CDR3 | DNA
NA | NA | TRBJ1-5 | 15 | TRBV6-5 | CASSSGQNVGQPQHF | TGTGCCAGCAGTTCCGGACAGAATGTAGGACAGCCCCAGCATTTT
NA | TRBD2 | TRBJ2-5 | 14 | TRBV28 | CASSFQLAEETQYF | TGTGCCAGCAGTTTCCAACTAGCGGAAGAGACCCAGTACTTC
NA | TRBD1 | TRBJ1-1 | 15 | TRBV10-3 | CAISEPPGQGTEAFF | TGTGCCATCAGTGAGCCCCCGGGACAGGGGACTGAAGCTTTCTTT
NA | NA | TRBJ2-7 | 14 | TRBV7-2 | CASSQGRGSYEQYF | TGTGCCAGCAGCCAGGGACGGGGGTCCTACGAGCAGTACTTC
NA | TRBD1 | TRBJ2-5 | 15 | TRBV5-4 | CASSHQDRDQETQYF | TGTGCCAGCAGCCACCAGGACAGGGACCAAGAGACCCAGTACTTC
NA | TRBD2 | TRBJ2-3 | 17 | TRBV11-3 | CASSLVGTTPGADTQYF | TGTGCCAGCAGCTTAGTTGGGACTACCCCCGGGGCAGATACGCAGTATTTT
few | NA | TRBJ2-5 | 14 | TRBV7-2 | CASTREARAQTQYF | TGTGCCAGCACTCGTGAAGCGCGGGCCCAGACCCAGTACTTC
NA | NA | TRBJ2-5 | 11 | TRBV30 | CAWSVEETQYF | TGTGCCTGGAGTGTCGAAGAGACCCAGTACTTC
NA | TRBD2 | TRBJ2-5 | 13 | TRBV2 | CASTAGTGGTQYF | TGTGCCAGCACGGCGGGAACGGGGGGGACCCAGTACTTC
NA | NA | TRBJ2-7 | 13 | TRBV12-3/TRBV12-4 | CASSLATGLGQYF | TGTGCCAGCAGCTTAGCAACAGGGTTGGGGCAGTACTTC
NA | TRBD2 | TRBJ2-7 | 16 | TRBV6-5 | CASSYFLSGSIYEQYF | TGTGCCAGCAGTTACTTCCTTAGCGGGAGTATTTACGAGCAGTACTTC
NA | NA | TRBJ1-4 | 16 | TRBV7-9 | CASSLGSSGRREKLFF | TGTGCCAGCAGCTTAGGGTCGTCAGGGCGCAGGGAAAAACTGTTTTTT
NA | TRBD2 | TRBJ2-5 | 17 | TRBV2 | CASRGTSGMVGQETQYF | TGTGCCAGCAGGGGGACTAGCGGGATGGTTGGCCAAGAGACCCAGTACTTC
few | TRBD1 | TRBJ1-2 | 16 | TRBV10-3 | CAISESMGQGTYGYTF | TGTGCCATCAGTGAGTCAATGGGACAGGGGACCTATGGCTACACCTTC
NA | NA | TRBJ1-3 | 13 | TRBV30 | CAYVGVSGNTIYF | TGTGCCTACGTCGGGGTTTCTGGAAACACCATATATTTT
NA | NA | TRBJ2-5 | 15 | TRBV6-1 | CASSEDAVYGETQYF | TGTGCCAGCAGTGAAGATGCGGTATATGGGGAGACCCAGTACTTC
NA | NA | TRBJ1-1 | 16 | TRBV4-2 | CASSQVRWAEGTEAFF | TGTGCCAGCAGCCAAGTTCGGTGGGCTGAGGGCACTGAAGCTTTCTTT
NA | TRBD2 | TRBJ2-1 | 16 | TRBV6-1 | CASSVTRSGSYNEQFF | TGTGCCAGCAGTGTGACCCGTAGCGGGAGTTACAATGAGCAGTTCTTC
NA | NA | TRBJ2-1 | 15 | TRBV3-1/TRBV3-2 | CASSQGLIPYNEQFF | TGTGCCAGCAGCCAAGGGCTCATTCCCTACAATGAGCAGTTCTTC
NA | NA | TRBJ2-7 | 13 | TRBV7-6 | CASSAGESYEQYF | TGTGCCAGCAGCGCAGGGGAGTCCTACGAGCAGTACTTC
NA | TRBD1 | TRBJ2-5 | 14 | TRBV24-1 | CATGTGTGTETQYF | TGTGCCACCGGAACCGGGACAGGGACGGAGACCCAGTACTTC
NA | NA | TRBJ1-5 | 15 | TRBV6-5 | CASSYSSGGGQPQHF | TGTGCCAGCAGTTACTCGTCGGGGGGCGGTCAGCCCCAGCATTTT
NA | NA | TRBJ2-1 | 12 | TRBV7-3 | CASSLTGREQFF | TGTGCCAGCAGCTTGACAGGCCGAGAGCAGTTCTTC